A selection of T cell receptor beta chains follows, all from one sample in a study of T cell responses to AZD1222 COVID-19 vaccine. The data were produced by immunoSEQ multiplex PCR, yet TCRdb's version contains in-frame clones alone and is incomplete. The sample lists around 120,000 clones, roughly 91% seen once, with about 29% in the top ten. Specimen: peripheral blood, collected on day 0 of AZD1222 vaccination. Source of these receptors: an adult in good health. CDR3s include the opening cysteine and the closing phenylalanine or tryptophan. The order of the fields is V gene, clone size, J gene, D gene, CDR3 protein, CDR3 DNA. A D gene is named only where the DNA matches it firmly. Expanded clones get a size class; other rows say once, few or many, or leave the size out.

V: TRBV2
size: .
J: TRBJ2-5
D: .
CDR3: CASSRLVGSQETQYF
DNA: TGTGCCAGCAGCCGACTTGTTGGGAGCCAAGAGACCCAGTACTTC

V: TRBV5-6
size: .
J: TRBJ1-1
D: .
CDR3: CASRYFGMNTEAFF
DNA: TGTGCCAGCAGATATTTCGGGATGAACACTGAAGCTTTCTTT

V: TRBV7-2
size: .
J: TRBJ2-7
D: .
CDR3: CASSFGSASYEQYF
DNA: TGTGCCAGCAGCTTTGGATCCGCCTCCTACGAGCAGTACTTC

V: TRBV7-9
size: .
J: TRBJ1-2
D: .
CDR3: CASSLVQGRNYGYTF
DNA: TGTGCCAGCAGCTTAGTCCAGGGAAGAAACTATGGCTACACCTTC

V: TRBV10-3
size: .
J: TRBJ1-1
D: TRBD1
CDR3: CAITERQGADTEAFF
DNA: TGTGCCATCACCGAGAGACAGGGGGCGGACACTGAAGCTTTCTTT

V: TRBV9
size: .
J: TRBJ2-7
D: .
CDR3: CASSVVPGNEQYF
DNA: TGTGCCAGCAGCGTAGTGCCAGGGAACGAGCAGTACTTC

V: TRBV29-1
size: .
J: TRBJ1-3
D: TRBD1
CDR3: CSAQTGQSGNTIYF
DNA: TGCAGCGCCCAGACGGGACAGTCTGGAAACACCATATATTTT

V: TRBV29-1
size: .
J: TRBJ2-2
D: TRBD1
CDR3: CSVQMYGTVNTGELFF
DNA: TGCAGCGTTCAGATGTACGGGACAGTTAACACCGGGGAGCTGTTTTTT

V: TRBV6-5
size: few
J: TRBJ1-1
D: .
CDR3: CASSFRDTEAFF
DNA: TGTGCCAGCAGTTTTAGGGACACTGAAGCTTTCTTT

V: TRBV7-6
size: .
J: TRBJ2-3
D: TRBD2
CDR3: CASSLESSGGAGDTQYF
DNA: TGTGCCAGCAGCTTAGAGTCTAGCGGGGGGGCTGGAGATACGCAGTATTTT

V: TRBV7-8
size: few
J: TRBJ1-2
D: .
CDR3: CASSTRVNYGYTF
DNA: TGTGCCAGCAGCACCCGAGTTAACTATGGCTACACCTTC

V: TRBV11-2
size: .
J: TRBJ1-4
D: .
CDR3: CASSLGGQANEKLFF
DNA: TGTGCCAGCAGCTTAGGGGGGCAGGCTAATGAAAAACTGTTTTTT

V: TRBV7-8
size: .
J: TRBJ1-3
D: .
CDR3: CASSPNTVSGNTIYF
DNA: TGTGCCAGCAGCCCCAATACGGTCTCTGGAAACACCATATATTTT

V: TRBV5-1
size: .
J: TRBJ2-3
D: .
CDR3: CASSRSRGDTQYF
DNA: TGCGCCAGCAGCCGTTCGCGGGGAGATACGCAGTATTTT

V: TRBV10-3
size: .
J: TRBJ2-7
D: .
CDR3: CAISEGRSSYEQYF
DNA: TGTGCCATCAGTGAAGGCCGAAGCTCCTACGAGCAGTACTTC

V: TRBV19
size: .
J: TRBJ2-7
D: .
CDR3: CASSIRQGFYEQYF
DNA: TGTGCCAGTAGTATCAGGCAGGGGTTCTACGAGCAGTACTTC

V: TRBV7-9
size: .
J: TRBJ2-5
D: .
CDR3: CASSDHGIQETQYF
DNA: TGTGCCAGCAGCGATCACGGAATCCAAGAGACCCAGTACTTC

V: TRBV29-1
size: .
J: TRBJ2-3
D: .
CDR3: CSVGATDTQYF
DNA: TGCAGCGTTGGTGCCACAGATACGCAGTATTTT

V: TRBV15
size: .
J: TRBJ1-1
D: .
CDR3: CATSSQGRLTEAFF
DNA: TGTGCCACCAGCAGCCAGGGGCGGCTAACTGAAGCTTTCTTT

V: TRBV7-9
size: .
J: TRBJ1-3
D: .
CDR3: CASSLSGNTIYF
DNA: TGTGCCAGCAGCTTGTCTGGAAACACCATATATTTT

V: TRBV29-1
size: .
J: TRBJ2-5
D: TRBD1
CDR3: CSALPYRGQETQYF
DNA: TGCAGCGCCTTGCCTTACAGGGGGCAAGAGACCCAGTACTTC

V: TRBV28
size: once
J: TRBJ2-1
D: TRBD2
CDR3: CATLALAGTYNEQFF
DNA: TGTGCCACCCTCGCTCTAGCGGGGACCTACAATGAGCAGTTCTTC